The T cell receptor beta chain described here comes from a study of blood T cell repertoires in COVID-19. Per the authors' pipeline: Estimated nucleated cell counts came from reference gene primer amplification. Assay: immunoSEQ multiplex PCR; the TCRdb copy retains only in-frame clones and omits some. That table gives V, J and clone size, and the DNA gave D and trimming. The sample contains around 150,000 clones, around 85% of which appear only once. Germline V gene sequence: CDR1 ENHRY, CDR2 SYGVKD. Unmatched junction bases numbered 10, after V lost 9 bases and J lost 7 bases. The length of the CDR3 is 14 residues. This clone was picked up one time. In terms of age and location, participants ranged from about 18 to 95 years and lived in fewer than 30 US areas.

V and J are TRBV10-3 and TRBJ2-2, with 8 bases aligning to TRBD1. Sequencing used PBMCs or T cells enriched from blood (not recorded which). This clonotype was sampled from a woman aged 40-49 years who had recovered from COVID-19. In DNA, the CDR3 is TGTGCCATTAAACCGGGACAGGAGGTCGGGGAGCTGTTTTTT. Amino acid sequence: CAIKPGQEVGELFF.